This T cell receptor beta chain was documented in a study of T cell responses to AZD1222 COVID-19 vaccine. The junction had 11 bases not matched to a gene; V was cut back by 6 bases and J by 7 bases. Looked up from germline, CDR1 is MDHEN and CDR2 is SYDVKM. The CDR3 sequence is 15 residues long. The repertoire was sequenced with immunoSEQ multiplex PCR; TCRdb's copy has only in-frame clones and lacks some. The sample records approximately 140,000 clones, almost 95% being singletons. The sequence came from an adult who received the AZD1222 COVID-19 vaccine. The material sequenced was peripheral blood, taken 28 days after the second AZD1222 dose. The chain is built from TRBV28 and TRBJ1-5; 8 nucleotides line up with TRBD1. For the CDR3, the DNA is TGTGCCAGCAGCCCCGGGACAGGTGCGGTCCAGCCCCAGCATTTT. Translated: CASSPGTGAVQPQHF.